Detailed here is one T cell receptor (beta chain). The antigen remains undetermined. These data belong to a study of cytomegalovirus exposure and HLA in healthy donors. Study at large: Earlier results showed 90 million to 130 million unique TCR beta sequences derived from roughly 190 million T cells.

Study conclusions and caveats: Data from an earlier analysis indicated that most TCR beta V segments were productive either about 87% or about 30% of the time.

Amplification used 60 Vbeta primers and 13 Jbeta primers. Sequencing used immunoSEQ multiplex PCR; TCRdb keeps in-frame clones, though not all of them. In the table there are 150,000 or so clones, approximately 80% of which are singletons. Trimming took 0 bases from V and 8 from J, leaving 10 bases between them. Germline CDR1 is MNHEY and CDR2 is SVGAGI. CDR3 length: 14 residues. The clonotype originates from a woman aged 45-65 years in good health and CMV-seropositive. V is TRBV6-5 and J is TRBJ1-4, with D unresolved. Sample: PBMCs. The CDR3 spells CASSYSRSREKLFF. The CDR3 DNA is TGTGCCAGCAGTTACTCCAGGTCACGGGAAAAACTGTTTTTT.